This passage covers 26 T cell receptor beta chains from one sample sequenced in a study of T cell changes during pregnancy in multiple sclerosis. Repertoires were generated with immunoSEQ multiplex PCR, while TCRdb's copy carries only in-frame clones and drops some. Among around 63,000 clones listed, about 90% were seen once. The material sequenced was peripheral blood, taken in the third trimester of pregnancy. The receptors originated from a female donor in good health, enrolled as a control in a pregnancy study.

The genes are TRBV7-8 and TRBJ2-1; TRBD1 matches 9 bases. The CDR3 is made up of 14 amino acids. Germline V gene data show CDR1 as SGHVS and CDR2 as FQNEAQ. The V gene end was trimmed by 5 bases and the J gene end by 8 bases; junction bases not matched to a gene: 7. The CDR3 DNA is TGTGCCAGCAGCCGGACACAGGGGGCTGATGAGCAGTTCTTC. It yields the protein CASSRTQGADEQFF.

The chain recombines TRBV5-1 with TRBJ2-3; D is ambiguous. V lost 4 bases and J lost 2, with 8 bases in between. This CDR3 has 13 amino acids. The germline CDR1 and CDR2 sequences are SGHRS and YFSETQ. CDR3 sequence (DNA): TGCGCCAGCAGCCCACTAAACACAGATACGCAGTATTTT. Amino acid sequence: CASSPLNTDTQYF.

V is TRBV5-4 and J is TRBJ1-2; no clear D gene. Trimming shortened V by 1 base and J by 0 bases, and 13 bases separated the two germline ends. CDR1 and CDR2 (germline): SGHNT, YYREEE (reference sequence). The CDR3 has 16 amino acids. The CDR3 is CASSLKSGGTNYGYTF. The CDR3 DNA follows: TGTGCCAGCAGCTTGAAATCGGGAGGCACTAACTATGGCTACACCTTC.

Of note for this clone: One end of the junction varies from germline; a read error may be responsible. The V gene is TRBV2, the J gene TRBJ1-5, with D perhaps matching TRBD1 (5 bases). The CDR3 extends over 14 amino acids. In germline, CDR1 is SNHLY, CDR2 FYNNEI. In DNA, the CDR3 is TGTGTCAGCAGTGTAGGAGGGGGCAATCAGCCCCAGCATTTT. It codes for CVSSVGGGNQPQHF.

The chain links TRBV7-2 to TRBJ1-1; D ambiguous. Germline V gives CDR1 SGHTA, CDR2 FQGNSA. Trimming pared 2 bases from V and 5 bases from J, leaving 15 bases between. This CDR3 comprises 15 residues. The CDR3 spells CASSLSQSYATEAFF. Written as DNA, the CDR3 is TGTGCCAGCAGCTTAAGTCAGTCGTACGCAACTGAAGCTTTCTTT.

The gene calls are TRBV18 and TRBJ1-3; D is uncertain. Germline V gene lookup returns CDR1 KGHSH and CDR2 LQKENI. V dropped 2 bases and J dropped 0 bases, with 8 bases sitting between them. This CDR3 is built from 15 residues. CDR3 in amino acids: CASSPGSSSGNTIYF. CDR3 DNA: TGTGCCAGCTCACCAGGGTCTAGCTCTGGAAACACCATATATTTT. Looking up the rest from reference TRBV18 and TRBJ1-3 gives the full variable domain: NAGVMQNPRHLVRRRGQEARLRCSPMKGHSHVYWYRQLPEEGLKFMVYLQKENIIDESGMPKERFSAEFPKEGPSILRIQQVVRGDSAAYFCASSPGSSSGNTIYFGEGSWLTVV.

V usage is TRBV10-2 and J usage is TRBJ2-2; a possible D gene is TRBD1 (5 bases). Trimming shortened V by 5 bases and J by 5 bases, and 12 bases separated the two germline ends. The CDR3 is made up of 14 amino acids. CDR1 and CDR2 (germline): WSHSY, SAAADI. The CDR3 here is CASSRFQGTGELFF. In DNA, the CDR3 is TGCGCCAGCAGTCGTTTTCAGGGAACCGGGGAGCTGTTTTTT.

V gene TRBV2 combines with J gene TRBJ1-6, with D possibly TRBD1 on 5 matching bases. Trimming left V 6 bases short and J 7 bases short, with 13 bases between. The CDR3 consists of 14 residues. CDR1 is SNHLY, CDR2 FYNNEI, per germline. CDR3 loop: CASSMTERNSPLHF. DNA of the CDR3: TGTGCCAGCAGCATGACAGAACGAAATTCACCCCTCCACTTT.

This chain links TRBV4-3 with TRBJ1-3; perhaps TRBD1 as D (5 bases). The CDR3 is made up of 14 amino acids. Trimming stripped 4 bases from V and 2 bases from J, with 9 bases between. Germline V CDR1 and CDR2: LGHNA, YSLEER. In DNA, the CDR3 is TGCGCCAGCAGCCTGGGGGGGGCTGGAAACACCATATATTTT. It is translated as CASSLGGAGNTIYF.

This chain joins TRBV6-4 and TRBJ1-2; D unclear. Germline values: CDR1 MRHNA, CDR2 SNTAGT. Trimming pared 4 bases from V and 4 bases from J, leaving 13 bases between. This CDR3 is built from 14 residues. For the CDR3, the DNA is TGTGCCAGCAGTGCTGCCCCGGCTAGCTATGGCTACACCTTC. Residues: CASSAAPASYGYTF.

This clone was detected only a few times. The rearrangement uses TRBV6-5 and TRBJ1-5; D perhaps matches TRBD1 (5 bases). This CDR3 is built from 15 residues. Between the trimmed V and J ends, which lost 6 bases and 0 bases, there was a span of 12 bases. CDR1 is MNHEY and CDR2 is SVGAGI in the germline V gene. The CDR3 region is CASRIDSNSNQPQHF. The CDR3 DNA sequence: TGTGCCAGCAGGATAGACAGCAATAGCAATCAGCCCCAGCATTTT.

In this sample, this clone turned up a few times. J is TRBJ1-4 and V is TRBV28; D uncertain. Per germline, CDR1 MDHEN and CDR2 SYDVKM. CDR3 length: 14 amino acids. V was clipped by 3 bases and J by 3 bases, with 8 bases between them. As DNA, the CDR3 is TGTGCCAGCAGTTTTTTTCGGGCTAATGAAAAACTGTTTTTT. Protein sequence: CASSFFRANEKLFF.

This clone was found once. This chain joins TRBV15 and TRBJ1-1; D possibly corresponds to TRBD1 (6 bases). CDR1 and CDR2 from the germline V gene are LNHNV and YYDKDF (reference sequence). Trimming pared 3 bases from V and 0 bases from J, leaving 17 bases between. This CDR3 has 17 amino acids. CDR3 protein: CATSRPMDRTMNTEAFF. DNA of the CDR3: TGTGCCACCAGCAGGCCTATGGACAGAACTATGAACACTGAAGCTTTCTTT. The full variable domain, its missing parts supplied by reference TRBV15 and TRBJ1-1, is DAMVIQNPRYQVTQFGKPVTLSCSQTLNHNVMYWYQQKSSQAPKLLFHYYDKDFNNEADTPDNFQSRRPNTSFCFLDIRSPGLGDTAMYLCATSRPMDRTMNTEAFFGQGTRLTVV.

The rearrangement links TRBV15 to TRBJ1-2, with D uncertain. This CDR3 comprises 14 residues. CDR1 is LNHNV and CDR2 is YYDKDF in the germline V gene (reference sequence). V dropped 8 bases and J dropped 5 bases, with 18 bases sitting between them. CDR3 loop: CATRPSSAGYGYTF. For the CDR3, the DNA is TGTGCCACCCGACCATCCTCTGCGGGTTATGGCTACACCTTC.

V usage is TRBV30 and J usage is TRBJ2-5, with 11 bases lining up with TRBD2. The V gene end was trimmed by 2 bases and the J gene end by 14 bases; junction bases not matched to a gene: 10. The CDR3 runs to 13 residues. Germline values: CDR1 GTSNPN, CDR2 SVGIG (reference sequence). The DNA for the CDR3 is TGTGCCTGGAGTCAGGAACTAGCGGGGGCAAGTTACTTC. It specifies CAWSQELAGASYF.

The chain couples TRBV5-6 to TRBJ2-7, with 7 bases matching TRBD1. The CDR3 is 15 residues long. In germline, CDR1 is SGHDT, CDR2 YYEEEE. The trim removed 0 bases at V and 7 bases at J, leaving 10 bases unmatched. The CDR3 DNA reads as TGTGCCAGCAGCTTGGCCCGACAGGGCTTGGAGGAGCAGTACTTC. Protein: CASSLARQGLEEQYF.

The V gene is TRBV7-3, the J gene TRBJ1-5; unclear D gene. Germline assignment: CDR1 SGHTA and CDR2 FQGTGA. The CDR3 contains 16 residues. V lost 1 base and J lost 0, with 10 bases in between. CDR3 in DNA: TGTGCCAGCAGCTTAAAGCATCCTTATAGCAATCAGCCCCAGCATTTT. It translates to CASSLKHPYSNQPQHF.

The rearrangement uses TRBV6-5 and TRBJ1-5; 8 bases are shared with TRBD1. The V gene's germline CDR1 is MNHEY and CDR2 SVGAGI. The CDR3 is made up of 15 amino acids. The V gene end was trimmed by 6 bases and the J gene end by 2 bases; junction bases not matched to a gene: 6. DNA for the CDR3: TGTGCCAGCAGGATAGGACAGGGCGGCAATCAGCCCCAGCATTTT. This sequence encodes CASRIGQGGNQPQHF.

This chain links TRBV27 with TRBJ2-7; maybe TRBD1 (5 bases). Germline CDR1 is MNHEY and CDR2 is SMNVEV (reference sequence). This CDR3 region has 14 residues. V was pared by 2 bases and J by 2 bases, with 10 bases between. In DNA form, the CDR3 reads TGTGCCAGCAGTTTAGAGCAGGGCCCCTACGAGCAGTACTTC. This sequence encodes CASSLEQGPYEQYF.

The V and J genes are TRBV5-1 and TRBJ2-7, with 13 bases fitting TRBD2. With 1 base clipped from V and 3 bases from J, the junction kept 7 bases outside the gene matches. The CDR3 is 17 residues long. Germline CDR1 reads SGHRS; CDR2 reads YFSETQ. The DNA for the CDR3 is TGCGCCAGCAGCTTGATCCCGGGACTAGCGGGGAACTACGAGCAGTACTTC. Translation gives CASSLIPGLAGNYEQYF.

The chain carries TRBV5-1 and TRBJ1-1, with D possibly TRBD1 on 5 matching bases. V lost 4 bases to trimming and J lost 1 base, with 14 bases between them. The germline CDR1 and CDR2 sequences are SGHRS and YFSETQ. CDR3 length: 15 amino acids. The CDR3 nucleotides read TGCGCCAGCAGCCCGGGGACGGAGGGGAACACTGAAGCTTTCTTT. It codes for CASSPGTEGNTEAFF.

The J gene is TRBJ2-2, the V gene TRBV4-3; D is undetermined. This CDR3 has 12 residues. In germline, CDR1 is LGHNA, CDR2 YSLEER. The V end was cut by 0 bases, the J end by 6 bases, with 2 bases between. CDR3 nucleotides: TGCGCCAGCAGCCAAGACTCCGGGGAGCTGTTTTTT. It encodes CASSQDSGELFF.

The CDR3 loop reads CASSVRTGYTGELFF. The CDR3 region has the DNA TGTGCCAGCAGCGTACGGACAGGGTACACCGGGGAGCTGTTTTTT. The J gene is TRBJ2-2, the V gene TRBV9; 8 bases agree with TRBD1. Germline V lookup: CDR1 SGDLS, CDR2 YYNGEE. V dropped 1 base and J dropped 3; count of bases not matched to a gene: 2. The CDR3 contains 15 residues.

The rearrangement joins TRBV7-2 to TRBJ2-5; 8 nucleotides agree with TRBD1. The V gene end was trimmed by 4 bases and the J gene end by 2 bases; junction bases not matched to a gene: 3. Germline CDR1 SGHTA, CDR2 FQGNSA. This CDR3 region has 14 residues. CDR3 sequence: CASSSGQEQETQYF. The CDR3 region has the DNA TGTGCCAGCAGCTCGGGACAGGAGCAAGAGACCCAGTACTTC.

This clone was detected once. The chain recombines TRBV13 with TRBJ2-5; TRBD1 matches 9 bases. Germline trimming cut 7 bases from V and 5 bases from J; bases unmatched to any gene: 14. The V gene's germline CDR1 is PRHDT and CDR2 FYEKMQ (reference sequence). The CDR3 runs to 16 residues. The chain's CDR3 is CASTQGGTGLHETQYF. The CDR3 nucleotides are TGTGCCAGCACCCAAGGGGGGACAGGGCTTCATGAGACCCAGTACTTC. The full variable domain, rest sourced from reference TRBV13 and TRBJ2-5, is AAGVIQSPRHLIKEKRETATLKCYPIPRHDTVYWYQQGPGQDPQFLISFYEKMQSDKGSIPDRFSAQQFSDYHSELNMSSLELGDSALYFCASTQGGTGLHETQYFGPGTRLLVL.

The chain uses TRBV5-1 and TRBJ2-3; a weak D match, TRBD2 (6 bases). Trimming removed 4 bases at V and 1 base at J, with 16 bases between. Per the germline V gene, CDR1 is SGHRS and CDR2 is YFSETQ. The CDR3 length is 16 residues. CDR3 in DNA: TGCGCCAGCAGCCTGGGACTGTCCATAGGCACAGATACGCAGTATTTT. It yields the protein CASSLGLSIGTDTQYF. Variable domain in full (rest from reference TRBV5-1 and TRBJ2-3): KAGVTQTPRYLIKTRGQQVTLSCSPISGHRSVSWYQQTPGQGLQFLFEYFSETQRNKGNFPGRFSGRQFSNSRSEMNVSTLELGDSALYLCASSLGLSIGTDTQYFGPGTRLTVL.